Sequencing of this T cell receptor (beta chain) was carried out in a study of technical replicates of blood from several donors. CDR1 ENHRY and CDR2 SYGVKD come from the germline V gene. With V trimmed by 7 bases and J by 4 bases, 6 bases remained unmatched. This CDR3 is 14 amino acids long. The data were produced by immunoSEQ multiplex PCR, yet TCRdb's version contains in-frame clones alone and is incomplete. The table shows tens of thousands of clones, with less than 96% occurring only once. The clonotype comes from a human donor in good health. Sequenced input: T cells isolated from PBMCs. The gene calls are TRBV10-3 and TRBJ2-3; TRBD1 agrees at 9 bases. The CDR3 here is CAIKGQGFSDTQYF. CDR3 bases: TGTGCCATCAAAGGACAGGGGTTCTCAGATACGCAGTATTTT.